This T cell receptor (beta chain) was identified during a study of neurological immune-mediated disorders. This clonotype showed up many times. There are 16 residues in the CDR3. The germline gives CDR1 MNHEY, CDR2 SVGAGI. V gave up 6 bases and J gave up 7 bases; unmatched junction bases: 12. TCRdb re-analysed the 5' RACE reads in MiXCR, keeping a single row per CDR3 protein. The sample carries about 55,000 distinct CDR3 sequences, approximately 3.9% recorded once. V gene TRBV6-5 combines with J gene TRBJ1-6, with TRBD1 matching 7 bases. This receptor was obtained from a man aged 25-45 years with multiple sclerosis. The sample comprised PBMCs. The CDR3 nucleotides are TGTGCCAGCAGCCTGCTGGACAGGACGGGGAATTCACCCCTCCACTTT. It codes for CASSLLDRTGNSPLHF.